The 12 T cell receptor beta chains below come from one sample, sequenced in a study of regulatory T cells in long-lasting Graves disease. Time point of the sample: newly diagnosed GD, antithyroid drugs for less than 3 months. PBMCs were the source of the RNA used for TCR sequencing. The TCR beta library used iRepertoire HTBI primers with Arm-PCR amplification of CDR3. TCRdb reanalysed the multiplex PCR reads using MiXCR and keeps one entry per CDR3 protein. Among about 440,000 distinct CDR3 sequences, 16% were seen once, and the ten largest hold about 23%. This sample also appeared in a second study, on T cells in Graves' hyperthyroidism and ophthalmopathy.

Here the sequenced sample was peripheral blood mononuclear cells (PBMCs), taken at new diagnosis, from a patient treated with antithyroid drugs. The receptors were sampled from a woman aged 18-29 years with Graves disease.

This clonotype was recorded at least ten times. The CDR3 nucleotides are TGTGCCAGCAGCCGTGGGGGGAAAATCATGAACACTGAAGCTTTCTTT. This sequence encodes CASSRGGKIMNTEAFF. The rearrangement joins TRBV9 to TRBJ1-1, with D possibly TRBD1 on 5 matching bases. The ends were cut back, 4 bases at V and 0 bases at J, with 16 bases in the middle. From germline, CDR1 is SGDLS and CDR2 YYNGEE. The CDR3 spans 16 residues.

This clonotype came up many times. The gene calls are TRBV3-1 and TRBJ2-7; 11 bases fit TRBD1. The CDR3 is 14 amino acids. V trimming: 5 bases; J trimming: 7 bases; junction bases outside the gene matches: 7. Germline CDR1 LGHDT, CDR2 YNNKEL (reference sequence). The DNA for the CDR3 is TGTGCCAGCAGCGGGACAGGGGGTTCTATGGAGCAGTACTTC. Protein product: CASSGTGGSMEQYF.

There are a few counts of this clonotype. V gene TRBV7-3 combines with J gene TRBJ2-2; D not resolved. CDR1 is SGHTA, CDR2 FQGTGA, per germline. The V end lost 0 bases, the J end lost 5 bases, and 10 bases lay between the germline ends. The CDR3 extends over 15 amino acids. CDR3 protein: CASSLTAWDTGELFF. Here the CDR3 DNA reads TGTGCCAGCAGCTTAACCGCTTGGGATACCGGGGAGCTGTTTTTT.

The table lists this clonotype with many counts. This chain links TRBV5-1 with TRBJ2-3; maybe TRBD1 (7 bases). Trimming pared 4 bases from V and 2 bases from J, leaving 14 bases between. The germline gives CDR1 SGHRS, CDR2 YFSETQ. This CDR3 has 15 amino acids. The DNA of the CDR3 is TGCGCCAGCAGCCAGGGGGGCAGCCTCACAGATACGCAGTATTTT. It encodes CASSQGGSLTDTQYF.

This clonotype has ten or more counts. The chain has TRBV18 and TRBJ2-7, with D hard to call. Germline values: CDR1 KGHSH, CDR2 LQKENI. This CDR3 is built from 13 residues. Between the trimmed V and J ends, which lost 1 base and 3 bases, there was a span of 7 bases. This chain's CDR3 is CASSPRPLYEQYF. The CDR3 nucleotides read TGTGCCAGCTCACCACGGCCCCTCTACGAGCAGTACTTC.

This rearrangement joins TRBV9 to TRBJ2-7, with 10 bases identical to TRBD2. The CDR3 consists of 13 residues. V was clipped by 2 bases and J by 5 bases; unmatched bases: 1. The V gene's germline CDR1 is SGDLS and CDR2 YYNGEE. The CDR3: CASSVGLANEQYF. The CDR3, as DNA: TGTGCCAGCAGCGTGGGACTAGCGAACGAGCAGTACTTC.

This rearrangement joins TRBV7-2 to TRBJ1-5; TRBD1 matches at 12 bases. CDR3 length: 16 amino acids. Germline CDR1 is SGHTA and CDR2 is FQGNSA. Trimming removed 5 bases from V and 2 bases from J; junction bases left unmatched: 4. CDR3 loop: CASSPGQGAGNQPQHF. The CDR3 DNA reads TGTGCCAGCAGCCCGGGACAGGGGGCAGGCAATCAGCCCCAGCATTTT.

This rearrangement joins TRBV6-2 or TRBV6-3 to TRBJ1-5; 10 nucleotides align to TRBD1. Trimming removed 5 bases from V and 3 bases from J; junction bases left unmatched: 7. Germline V gives CDR1 MNHEY, CDR2 SVGEGT. The CDR3 spans 16 residues. The CDR3 is CASSEAGQGFNQPQHF. DNA of the CDR3: TGTGCCAGCAGTGAAGCGGGACAGGGGTTCAATCAGCCCCAGCATTTT.

This clonotype was recorded many times. The gene calls are TRBV28 and TRBJ1-5; D is perhaps TRBD1 (5 bases). The CDR3 contains 15 residues. The V and J ends lost 2 bases and 3 bases respectively, with 11 bases between them. The germline gives CDR1 MDHEN, CDR2 SYDVKM. Here the CDR3 DNA reads TGTGCCAGCAGTTTAAGACAGACTTCCAATCAGCCCCAGCATTTT. Translation: CASSLRQTSNQPQHF.

This clonotype has ten or more counts. An end of the junction does not agree with germline; a read error may underlie this. The rearrangement uses TRBV7-3 and TRBJ2-1; 11 bases are shared with TRBD2. The germline CDR1 and CDR2 sequences are SGHTA and FQGTGA. The CDR3 runs to 16 residues. CDR3 sequence reads: CASSLGLAGGLNQQFF. The CDR3 nucleotides read TGTGCCAGCAGCTTAGGGCTAGCGGGAGGCCTCAATCAGCAGTTCTTC.

In this sample, this clonotype turned up a few times. The genes are TRBV20-1 and TRBJ2-5, with D perhaps matching TRBD1 or TRBD2 (5 bases each). The germline V gene encodes CDR1 DFQATT and CDR2 SNEGSKA (reference sequence). The CDR3 is 14 residues long. Deletions cut 6 bases from V and 2 bases from J, with 16 bases between. The CDR3 reads CSAQGVSAQETQYF. CDR3 DNA: TGCAGTGCGCAAGGGGTTAGCGCGCAAGAGACCCAGTACTTC.

V usage is TRBV19 and J usage is TRBJ1-5; 12 bases map to TRBD1. The CDR3 extends over 16 amino acids. Germline lookup yields CDR1 LNHDA and CDR2 SQIVND (reference sequence). V trimming: 3 bases; J trimming: 6 bases; junction bases outside the gene matches: 6. DNA for the CDR3: TGTGCCAGTAGTATCGGGGACAGGGGGCTTCTTCAGCCCCAGCATTTT. Translation: CASSIGDRGLLQPQHF.